The 24 T cell receptor beta chains below were found in one sample sequenced in a study of blood T cell repertoires in COVID-19. Repertoires were generated with immunoSEQ multiplex PCR, while TCRdb's copy carries only in-frame clones and drops some. The data contain some 170,000 clones, 65% to 90% of them seen just once; the ten biggest clones take up around 15%. Source material: PBMCs or T cells enriched from blood (not recorded which). Source of these receptors: a man aged 50 or older who had recovered from COVID-19.

This clone was counted once. This CDR3 is CASSPLERGEQYF. CDR3 sequence (DNA): TGTGCCAGCAGCCCATTGGAGAGGGGGGAGCAGTACTTC. The chain employs TRBV3-1 (or the pseudogene TRBV3-2) and TRBJ2-7; D possibly corresponds to TRBD1 (6 bases). There are 13 residues in the CDR3. Germline CDR1 is LGHDT and CDR2 is YNNKEL (reference sequence). The V end lost 4 bases, the J end lost 7 bases, and 14 bases lay between the germline ends.

The chain employs TRBV18 and TRBJ1-6, with 7 bases fitting TRBD1. From germline, CDR1 is KGHSH and CDR2 LQKENI. Losses at the gene ends were 5 bases for V and 3 bases for J; bases not matched to a gene: 4. The CDR3 length is 15 residues. CDR3 in amino acids: CASSGTANYNSPLHF. The CDR3 DNA sequence: TGTGCCAGCTCAGGGACAGCCAACTATAATTCACCCCTCCACTTT.

The V and J genes are TRBV19 and TRBJ1-5, with 10 bases lining up with TRBD1. This CDR3 has 15 residues. V shed 6 bases, J shed 7 bases, and the junction held 9 bases outside the gene matches. Germline V gene lookup returns CDR1 LNHDA and CDR2 SQIVND (reference sequence). In DNA, the CDR3 is TGTGCCAGTAGGAATTGGGACAGGGGAAGGCAGCCCCAGCATTTT. Amino acid sequence: CASRNWDRGRQPQHF.

The chain uses TRBV4-2 and TRBJ1-2; TRBD1 might be the D (5 bases). The CDR3 contains 12 residues. The germline V gene encodes CDR1 LGHNA and CDR2 YNFKEQ. Trimming shortened V by 2 bases and J by 5 bases, and 6 bases separated the two germline ends. The CDR3 spells CASSQPGYGYTF. The CDR3 region has the DNA TGTGCCAGCAGCCAACCAGGGTATGGCTACACCTTC.

This chain joins TRBV5-1 and TRBJ2-6; a weak D match, TRBD1 (6 bases). Between the trimmed V and J ends, which lost 0 bases and 4 bases, there was a span of 11 bases. Germline CDR1 reads SGHRS; CDR2 reads YFSETQ. The CDR3 contains 16 residues. CDR3 amino acids: CASSLALGAGANVLTF. CDR3 in DNA: TGCGCCAGCAGCTTGGCCCTGGGGGCGGGGGCCAACGTCCTGACTTTC.

This clone was recorded once. This sequence joins TRBV24-1 and TRBJ2-7, with TRBD1 matching 11 bases. The germline V gene encodes CDR1 KGHDR and CDR2 SFDVKD. The CDR3 is 13 residues long. The trim removed 6 bases at V and 7 bases at J, leaving 4 bases unmatched. CDR3 sequence (DNA): TGTGCCACCAGTAGGACAGGGGGCGATGAGCAGTACTTC. Amino acid sequence: CATSRTGGDEQYF.

V usage is TRBV7-2 and J usage is TRBJ2-1, with TRBD1 matching 10 bases. Germline loops: CDR1 SGHTA, CDR2 FQGNSA. Germline trimming cut 8 bases from V and 10 bases from J; bases unmatched to any gene: 14. CDR3 length: 15 residues. The CDR3 DNA reads as TGTGCCAGCGTACCTAGGGGGACAGGGGTCGGGGAGCAGTTCTTC. The encoded protein is CASVPRGTGVGEQFF.

V gene TRBV12-3 or TRBV12-4 combines with J gene TRBJ1-2; the D gene is possibly TRBD1 (5 bases). The CDR3 consists of 13 residues. The V end lost 3 bases, the J end lost 3 bases, and 8 bases lay between the germline ends. CDR3 DNA: TGTGCCAGCAGTTTGCCCAGGGACTATGGCTACACCTTC. This encodes CASSLPRDYGYTF.

This clone was counted a single time. The chain combines TRBV11-2 with TRBJ1-2; 7 nucleotides line up with TRBD1. Looked up from germline, CDR1 is SGHAT and CDR2 is FQNNGV. This CDR3 comprises 15 residues. V shed 5 bases and J 2 bases; nucleotides not matched to a gene: 8. As DNA, the CDR3 is TGTGCCAGCAGCAAACGGGACAGTAGAAACTATGGCTACACCTTC. Its translation: CASSKRDSRNYGYTF.

This clone was recorded only once. The chain has TRBV19 and TRBJ1-5; 8 positions match TRBD1. Per the germline V gene, CDR1 is LNHDA and CDR2 is SQIVND (reference sequence). V was pared by 10 bases and J by 2 bases, with 13 bases of the junction left unmatched. The CDR3 extends over 16 amino acids. CDR3 DNA: TGTGCCACCTCGGGACAGGTGATATTAGGCAATCAGCCCCAGCATTTT. This translates into CATSGQVILGNQPQHF.

The DNA of the CDR3 is TGTGCCAGTATTTCCGACGGAGCGGGGGCTGGCTACAATGAGCAGTTCTTC. It yields the protein CASISDGAGAGYNEQFF. V is TRBV19 and J is TRBJ2-1, with 8 bases that match TRBD2. Germline trimming cut 7 bases from V and 3 bases from J; bases unmatched to any gene: 14. Germline V gives CDR1 LNHDA, CDR2 SQIVND (reference sequence). CDR3 size: 17 residues. Full variable domain (outside the CDR3, taken from reference TRBV19 and TRBJ2-1): DGGITQSPKYLFRKEGQNVTLSCEQNLNHDAMYWYRQDPGQGLRLIYYSQIVNDFQKGDIAEGYSVSREKKESFPLTVTSAQKNPTAFYLCASISDGAGAGYNEQFFGPGTRLTVL.

This clone was counted a single time. The genes are TRBV2 and TRBJ2-5, with D possibly TRBD1 on 5 matching bases. Germline CDR1 reads SNHLY; CDR2 reads FYNNEI. The CDR3 sequence is 13 residues long. V was pared by 4 bases and J by 2 bases, with 8 bases between. Here the CDR3 reads CASSGTPQETQYF. The CDR3 nucleotides are TGTGCCAGCAGTGGGACACCTCAAGAGACCCAGTACTTC.

This chain links TRBV4-2 with TRBJ1-3; 9 positions agree with TRBD1. In germline, CDR1 is LGHNA, CDR2 YNFKEQ. V shed 4 bases and J 0 bases; nucleotides not matched to a gene: 4. The CDR3 has 16 residues. The CDR3 loop reads CASSLGQGSSGNTIYF. CDR3 DNA sequence: TGTGCCAGCAGCCTCGGACAGGGGAGCTCTGGAAACACCATATATTTT.

The chain joins TRBV19 to TRBJ2-2, with 9 bases that match TRBD1. Trimming cost V 7 bases and J 5 bases; bases outside gene matches: 5. This CDR3 has 14 residues. CDR1 is LNHDA and CDR2 is SQIVND in the germline V gene (reference sequence). DNA for the CDR3: TGTGCCAGTATGGGGACAGGGTATACCGGGGAGCTGTTTTTT. Translated: CASMGTGYTGELFF. Together with reference TRBV19 and TRBJ2-2, the CDR3 gives the full variable domain: DGGITQSPKYLFRKEGQNVTLSCEQNLNHDAMYWYRQDPGQGLRLIYYSQIVNDFQKGDIAEGYSVSREKKESFPLTVTSAQKNPTAFYLCASMGTGYTGELFFGEGSRLTVL.

The chain employs TRBV10-3 and TRBJ1-4; D unclear. The germline V and J ends were trimmed by 0 bases and 5 bases, with 10 bases remaining between them. Looked up from germline, CDR1 is ENHRY and CDR2 is SYGVKD. The CDR3 is 15 residues long. The CDR3 DNA sequence: TGTGCCATCAGTGAGTCCGGGATCAGCAATGAAAAACTGTTTTTT. Translating it yields CAISESGISNEKLFF.

The CDR3 DNA follows: TGTGCCAGCAGCCCGGCAGGACTACGACTAGATACGCAGTATTTT. Residues: CASSPAGLRLDTQYF. The chain uses TRBV2 and TRBJ2-3; D might be TRBD2 (6 bases). V was pared by 6 bases and J by 5 bases, with 18 bases between. The CDR3 length is 15 residues. Per the germline V gene, CDR1 is SNHLY and CDR2 is FYNNEI.

The genes are TRBV9 and TRBJ1-3; no definite D call. There are 16 residues in the CDR3. Germline V gives CDR1 SGDLS, CDR2 YYNGEE. With 0 bases removed from V and 6 bases from J, the gap between germline ends came to 16 bases. CDR3 region: CASSVDGTLAANTIYF. CDR3 nucleotides: TGTGCCAGCAGCGTAGATGGCACCCTAGCCGCAAACACCATATATTTT.

The V and J genes are TRBV4-2 and TRBJ1-6, with D hard to call. CDR1 and CDR2 (germline): LGHNA, YNFKEQ. Deletions cut 0 bases from V and 0 bases from J, with 9 bases between. This CDR3 has 17 amino acids. The CDR3 loop is CASSQDPLSSYNSPLHF. The CDR3 DNA reads TGTGCCAGCAGCCAAGATCCCCTTAGCTCCTATAATTCACCCCTCCACTTT.

The V and J genes are TRBV30 and TRBJ2-7; D remains ambiguous. Between the trimmed V and J ends, which lost 2 bases and 2 bases, there was a span of 7 bases. CDR1 and CDR2 from the germline V gene are GTSNPN and SVGIG (reference sequence). There are 12 residues in the CDR3. The CDR3 reads CAWSYQAYEQYF. In DNA form, the CDR3 reads TGTGCCTGGAGTTACCAGGCCTACGAGCAGTACTTC.

The chain combines TRBV7-9 with TRBJ1-1; D ambiguous. Germline lookup yields CDR1 SEHNR and CDR2 FQNEAQ (reference sequence). The CDR3 is 14 residues long. V was shortened by 0 bases and J by 3 bases, with 8 bases between the two germline ends. The CDR3 spells CASSLAREYTEAFF. CDR3 sequence (DNA): TGTGCCAGCAGCTTAGCCCGAGAGTACACTGAAGCTTTCTTT.

The V call is TRBV15, the J call TRBJ1-2; 8 bases are shared with TRBD1. This CDR3 spans 15 amino acids. Germline lookup yields CDR1 LNHNV and CDR2 YYDKDF (reference sequence). V lost 4 bases to trimming and J lost 11 bases; unmatched junction nucleotides: 15. CDR3 loop: CATSTDFRGQVVYTF. The CDR3 nucleotides read TGTGCCACCAGCACAGATTTCAGGGGGCAGGTGGTATACACCTTC. Looking up the rest from reference TRBV15 and TRBJ1-2 gives the full variable domain: DAMVIQNPRYQVTQFGKPVTLSCSQTLNHNVMYWYQQKSSQAPKLLFHYYDKDFNNEADTPDNFQSRRPNTSFCFLDIRSPGLGDTAMYLCATSTDFRGQVVYTFGSGTRLTVV.

J is TRBJ2-7 and V is TRBV6-1; 10 nucleotides line up with TRBD1. Trimming cost V 2 bases and J 6 bases; bases outside gene matches: 7. This CDR3 region has 15 residues. The germline CDR1 and CDR2 sequences are MNHNS and SASEGT. This CDR3 is CASSELRDRGSEQYF. CDR3 DNA: TGTGCCAGCAGTGAATTGCGGGACAGGGGCAGCGAGCAGTACTTC.

V and J are TRBV6-5 and TRBJ1-2; D gene unclear. Germline CDR1 MNHEY, CDR2 SVGAGI. Trimming removed 0 bases from V and 0 bases from J, with 11 bases in between. The CDR3 has 16 residues. DNA of the CDR3: TGTGCCAGCAGTTACTCGACCCCGGCGGCTAACTATGGCTACACCTTC. Its translation is CASSYSTPAANYGYTF.

CDR3 sequence reads: CASSSKQGNNSPLHF. The CDR3 DNA follows: TGTGCCAGCAGCTCTAAACAGGGGAACAATTCACCCCTCCACTTT. The rearrangement links TRBV3-1 (or the pseudogene TRBV3-2) to TRBJ1-6, with 7 bases lining up with TRBD1. V gave up 5 bases and J gave up 7 bases; unmatched junction bases: 8. The CDR3 covers 15 residues. CDR1 is LGHDT and CDR2 is YNNKEL in the germline V gene (reference sequence).